The 11 T cell receptor beta chains reported below all come from one sample, sequenced in a study of post-analysis software for immune sequencing data. Study outcomes and limitations: Comparison of patients with controls showed five TRBV segments more frequent in patients, TRBV5-6, TRBV5-1 and TRBV20-1 among them.

These TCRs' antigens remain unknown. Unique-molecular-identifier-tagged TCR beta cDNA libraries were used. TCRdb redid the calling of the PCR reads with MiXCR, one entry per CDR3 protein. The repertoire has 150,000 to 200,000 distinct CDR3 sequences, approximately 30% of them found once; the top ten carry roughly 1.6%. The material sequenced was blood. These receptors were obtained from a girl aged 10-17 years with multiple sclerosis.

The chain carries TRBV30 and TRBJ1-5, with TRBD1 as a possible D gene (5 bases). With 3 bases removed from V and 6 bases from J, the gap between germline ends came to 18 bases. Per germline, CDR1 GTSNPN and CDR2 SVGIG (reference sequence). CDR3 length: 15 residues. CDR3 bases: TGTGCCTGGAGGGCAAGTGGGAGGGGCGGTCAGCCCCAGCATTTT. This sequence encodes CAWRASGRGGQPQHF. Variable domain in full (rest from reference TRBV30 and TRBJ1-5): SQTIHQWPATLVQPVGSPLSLECTVEGTSNPNLYWYRQAAGRGLQLLFYSVGIGQISSEVPQNLSASRPQDRQFILSSKKLLLSDSGFYLCAWRASGRGGQPQHFGDGTRLSIL.

This clonotype was seen only once. This chain links TRBV28 with TRBJ1-1; weak D call: TRBD1 (5 bases). This CDR3 region has 14 residues. The ends were cut back, 6 bases at V and 6 bases at J, with 17 bases in the middle. The germline V gene has CDR1 MDHEN and CDR2 SYDVKM. In DNA, the CDR3 is TGTGCCAGCAGGTTGCGAAGGAGGGACGCTGAAGCTTTCTTT. This translates into CASRLRRRDAEAFF.

This clonotype was observed many times. The chain joins TRBV20-1 to TRBJ2-5, with 9 nucleotides matching TRBD2. This CDR3 region has 15 residues. Germline CDR1 and CDR2: DFQATT and SNEGSKA (reference sequence). V was clipped by 3 bases and J by 5 bases; unmatched bases: 10. The CDR3: CSASLAAGGRETQYF. The CDR3 DNA reads as TGCAGTGCTAGCTTGGCAGCGGGAGGTAGGGAGACCCAGTACTTC.

A word on this clonotype: A much larger clone differs from this one at a single base, so this may be a read error. The chain is built from TRBV27 and TRBJ2-7, with 9 positions matching TRBD2. The germline gives CDR1 MNHEY, CDR2 SMNVEV (reference sequence). This CDR3 has 14 residues. The CDR3 loop reads CVSSFFGTSNEQYF. In DNA form, the CDR3 reads TGTGTCAGCAGTTTCTTTGGGACTAGCAACGAGCAGTACTTC.

The chain uses TRBV2 and TRBJ2-7, with TRBD1 matching over 9 bases. Germline assignment: CDR1 SNHLY and CDR2 FYNNEI. Trimming at V came to 5 bases and at J to 6 bases, leaving 8 bases not matched to a gene. The CDR3 is 14 residues long. The CDR3 loop reads CASSPGTGQVEQYF. The CDR3 coding sequence is TGTGCCAGCAGTCCCGGGACAGGGCAGGTCGAGCAGTACTTC.

The chain has TRBV20-1 and TRBJ1-2; weak D call: TRBD1 (6 bases). This CDR3 contains 18 residues. CDR1 is DFQATT, CDR2 SNEGSKA, per germline (reference sequence). V lost 0 bases and J lost 7, with 27 bases in between. The CDR3 region has the DNA TGCAGTGCTAGAGAGGACCTCACCGGGACACATCGGCACTGTGGCTACACCTTC. It encodes CSAREDLTGTHRHCGYTF.

The sample holds one count of this clonotype. The chain has TRBV20-1 and TRBJ2-3; possibly TRBD1 for D (5 bases). CDR1 DFQATT and CDR2 SNEGSKA come from the germline V gene (reference sequence). V was pared by 6 bases and J by 3 bases, with 19 bases between. The CDR3 consists of 15 residues. The CDR3, as DNA: TGCAGTGCCTTCTCGGGCAGGGAACGGACAGATACGCAGTATTTT. Protein product: CSAFSGRERTDTQYF.

This clonotype was observed many times. The gene calls are TRBV20-1 and TRBJ2-1, with a weak D call TRBD2 (5 bases). CDR1 and CDR2 from the germline V gene are DFQATT and SNEGSKA (reference sequence). Trimming took off 2 bases at V and 7 bases at J, with 18 bases between the two ends. The CDR3 length is 15 residues. The CDR3 bases are TGCAGTGCTAGAATTTGGGCTAGCTCTCTTAATGAGCAGTTCTTC. Translated, it gives CSARIWASSLNEQFF.

This clonotype was counted ten times or more. J is TRBJ2-3 and V is TRBV5-5; D remains ambiguous. Germline CDR1 and CDR2: SGHKS and YYEKEE (reference sequence). The CDR3 runs to 16 residues. Trimming left V 4 bases short and J 2 bases short, with 17 bases between. The CDR3 spells CASSQENTYLTDTQYF. The CDR3 DNA reads TGTGCCAGCAGCCAAGAGAACACCTACCTCACAGATACGCAGTATTTT.

This clonotype appeared many times. This chain uses TRBV5-1 with TRBJ2-1; 7 bases agree with TRBD2. The germline V gene has CDR1 SGHRS and CDR2 YFSETQ. The CDR3 runs to 16 residues. With V trimmed by 4 bases and J by 8 bases, 15 bases remained unmatched. The CDR3 sequence is CASSPMVGGRYDEQFF. In nucleotides, the CDR3 is TGCGCCAGCAGCCCGATGGTGGGCGGGAGATACGATGAGCAGTTCTTC.

V gene TRBV27 combines with J gene TRBJ2-3; D gene unclear. This CDR3 has 15 amino acids. The germline CDR1 and CDR2 sequences are MNHEY and SMNVEV (reference sequence). Trimming stripped 6 bases from V and 2 bases from J, with 15 bases between. The chain's CDR3 is CASRMEGRNTDTQYF. CDR3 DNA: TGTGCCAGCAGGATGGAAGGACGAAACACAGATACGCAGTATTTT.